The rows below give T cell receptor beta chains drawn from one sample of a study of T cells after yellow fever vaccination. MiXCR was run by TCRdb on the 5' RACE reads, yielding one entry per CDR3 protein. The sample includes approximately 330,000 distinct CDR3 sequences, 4.1% of them seen just once. The input for sequencing was PBMCs, taken 5 days after the yellow fever booster vaccination. The receptors were gathered from a man aged 18-30 years who received the YFV17D yellow fever vaccine. The conserved cysteine and the conserved F or W are not part of the CDR3 here. Fields, in order: clone size, V gene, CDR3 length, J gene, CDR3 protein. The size of a clone is reported for some rows only, either as once, few or many, or as a class for expanded clones.

many,TRBV29-1,11,TRBJ1-1,SVESGRNTEAF
-,TRBV12-3/TRBV12-4,14,TRBJ2-2,ASSFHGPRYTGELF
many,TRBV9,13,TRBJ2-3,ASSVGQGLTDTQY
many,TRBV7-8,10,TRBJ1-2,ASSFTHYGYT
few,TRBV7-9,12,TRBJ2-2,ASSPSGRAGELF
few,TRBV7-9,14,TRBJ2-2,ASSDRSGGATGELF
few,TRBV4-2,11,TRBJ2-3,ASSQDDTDTQY
few,TRBV10-3,12,TRBJ2-5,AISDSTLAETQY
-,TRBV7-6,13,TRBJ1-4,ASSFTGGESEKLF
many,TRBV25-1,13,TRBJ2-2,ASSEDRRGTGELF
many,TRBV5-1,11,TRBJ2-7,ASSLKTSYEQY
many,TRBV6-2/TRBV6-3,14,TRBJ2-3,ASSLPGGPSTDTQY
-,TRBV29-1,9,TRBJ2-7,SVRVSYEQY
few,TRBV5-1,16,TRBJ2-5,ASSLRTSGDGYQETQY
-,TRBV5-1,14,TRBJ2-1,ASSTPGTQKGSVQF
-,TRBV6-6,12,TRBJ1-1,ASSYQGRDTEAF
few,TRBV2,14,TRBJ2-2,ASSRQGAYVPGELF
-,TRBV2,10,TRBJ2-1,ASSEGGVEQF
-,TRBV10-2,13,TRBJ2-2,ASSARGGGTGELF